A single sample is the source of the 29 T cell receptor beta chains below, sequenced in a study of T-cell memory formation after mild COVID-19. TCRdb independently ran MiXCR on the 5' RACE reads; one entry per CDR3 protein. In the table there are about 270,000 distinct CDR3 sequences, around 15% of which are singletons. The sequencing sample was made of PBMCs or a T cell subset sorted from them (not recorded which). The source is a man younger than 35 who had mild COVID-19 (a few samples of this study predate the infection). Cell type and time point are not known.

This chain links TRBV20-1 with TRBJ2-2; D might be TRBD2 (6 bases). The CDR3 is 12 residues long. Trimming left V 5 bases short and J 6 bases short, with 10 bases between. Germline-derived CDR1 and CDR2 are DFQATT and SNEGSKA (reference sequence). For the CDR3, the DNA is TGCAGTGCTCCGCGGGGCCCCGGGGAGCTGTTTTTT. Encoded protein: CSAPRGPGELFF.

The chain has TRBV12-3 or TRBV12-4 and TRBJ2-5; D remains unclear. There are 11 residues in the CDR3. With 6 bases removed from V and 4 bases from J, the gap between germline ends came to 6 bases. This CDR3 is CASRGIETQYF. As DNA, the CDR3 is TGTGCCAGCAGGGGTATAGAGACCCAGTACTTC.

This clonotype was counted between two and nine times. The chain has TRBV27 and TRBJ2-3, with 7 bases matching TRBD1. CDR3 length: 15 amino acids. Germline trimming cut 5 bases from V and 1 base from J; bases unmatched to any gene: 6. The germline V gene encodes CDR1 MNHEY and CDR2 SMNVEV (reference sequence). CDR3 in amino acids: CASSTPGGGTDTQYF. DNA of the CDR3: TGTGCCAGCAGTACCCCAGGGGGAGGCACAGATACGCAGTATTTT.

This clonotype was found a few times. This chain connects TRBV7-2 to TRBJ1-5; D gene unclear. Trimming stripped 4 bases from V and 1 base from J, with 11 bases between. This CDR3 has 15 residues. The germline V gene has CDR1 SGHTA and CDR2 FQGNSA. CDR3 coding DNA: TGTGCCAGCAGCTGGGAAGGAGGGAGCAATCAGCCCCAGCATTTT. It is translated as CASSWEGGSNQPQHF.

This clonotype was detected only a few times. The chain combines TRBV6-2 or TRBV6-3 with TRBJ2-3, with 11 bases identical to TRBD2. There are 17 residues in the CDR3. V shed 6 bases and J 3 bases; nucleotides not matched to a gene: 11. Germline lookup yields CDR1 MNHEY and CDR2 SVGEGT. CDR3 coding DNA: TGTGCCAGCAGCTCACTAGCGGGGGACCCGAGGACAGATACGCAGTATTTT. Translation gives CASSSLAGDPRTDTQYF.

A few counts support this clonotype. CDR3 sequence reads: CASSQVDHNEQFF. The CDR3 DNA follows: TGCGCCAGCAGCCAAGTTGATCACAATGAGCAGTTCTTC. The rearrangement joins TRBV4-1 to TRBJ2-1; no firm D call. The ends were cut back, 1 base at V and 5 bases at J, with 6 bases in the middle. CDR3 length: 13 residues. Germline assignment: CDR1 MGHRA and CDR2 YSYEKL.

This clonotype was observed a few times. The CDR3 coding sequence is TGTGCCAGCACCCAAACGGAGGGATACACAGATACGCAGTATTTT. It encodes CASTQTEGYTDTQYF. This rearrangement joins TRBV7-9 to TRBJ2-3, with TRBD2 as a possible D gene (6 bases). The germline gives CDR1 SEHNR, CDR2 FQNEAQ (reference sequence). The length of the CDR3 is 15 residues. The V end was cut by 7 bases, the J end by 2 bases, with 16 bases between.

This clonotype was picked up a small number of times. This chain connects TRBV4-2 to TRBJ1-1; D is unclear. Trimming removed 0 bases at V and 0 bases at J, with 8 bases between. The length of the CDR3 is 15 residues. Germline V gene data show CDR1 as LGHNA and CDR2 as YNFKEQ. The CDR3 sequence is CASSQEGTVNTEAFF. For the CDR3, the DNA is TGTGCCAGCAGCCAAGAGGGTACGGTGAACACTGAAGCTTTCTTT.

At least ten counts were recorded for this clonotype. J is TRBJ2-3 and V is TRBV6-5; 9 bases agree with TRBD2. After removal of 5 bases from V and 2 bases from J, the junction contained 8 bases not matched to a gene. Germline CDR1 is MNHEY and CDR2 is SVGAGI. There are 16 residues in the CDR3. The CDR3 sequence: CASSRLTSGVTDTQYF. The DNA of the CDR3 is TGTGCCAGCAGTCGGCTGACTAGCGGAGTCACAGATACGCAGTATTTT.

The CDR3 nucleotides are TGTGCCAGCAGCCATTGGACAGACCAAGAGACCCAGTACTTC. This codes for CASSHWTDQETQYF. The V and J genes are TRBV3-1 and TRBJ2-5; TRBD1 might be the D (6 bases). Looked up from germline, CDR1 is LGHDT and CDR2 is YNNKEL (reference sequence). The CDR3 runs to 14 residues. V was pared by 3 bases and J by 0 bases, with 8 bases between.

CDR3 protein: CAISERTGGLNQPQHF. In DNA, the CDR3 is TGTGCCATCAGTGAGAGAACAGGGGGCTTGAATCAGCCCCAGCATTTT. V and J are TRBV10-3 and TRBJ1-5, with 9 bases fitting TRBD1. This CDR3 comprises 16 residues. The V segment lost 2 bases and the J segment 4 bases; nucleotides outside the gene matches: 6. Germline assignment: CDR1 ENHRY and CDR2 SYGVKD.

The chain links TRBV12-5 to TRBJ2-2; D is unresolved. Germline CDR1 is LGHNT and CDR2 is FRNRAP. V lost 3 bases and J 6 bases, leaving 8 bases between the germline ends. The CDR3 is 13 amino acids. CDR3 loop: CASGLVAPGELFF. The CDR3 coding sequence is TGTGCTAGTGGTTTAGTGGCCCCCGGGGAGCTGTTTTTT.

Points on this clonotype: A much larger clone sits a single nucleotide away, making a read error possible. The CDR3 region has the DNA TGTGCCAGCACCTACAATGAGCAGTTCTTC. It yields the protein CASTYNEQFF. The chain uses TRBV2 and TRBJ2-1; D is unresolved. CDR1 and CDR2 from the germline V gene are SNHLY and FYNNEI. This CDR3 comprises 10 residues. Trimming took off 7 bases at V and 2 bases at J, with 0 bases between the two ends.

This rearrangement joins TRBV18 to TRBJ1-4; D unresolved. Germline lookup yields CDR1 KGHSH and CDR2 LQKENI. The CDR3 runs to 15 residues. With 6 bases removed from V and 0 bases from J, the gap between germline ends came to 11 bases. CDR3 sequence reads: CASSQQFATNEKLFF. CDR3 bases: TGTGCCAGCTCCCAACAGTTTGCAACTAATGAAAAACTGTTTTTT.

V usage is TRBV4-3 and J usage is TRBJ2-1; no clear D. The V gene's germline CDR1 is LGHNA and CDR2 YSLEER. The CDR3 length is 15 residues. V was clipped by 1 base and J by 5 bases, with 12 bases between them. CDR3 in DNA: TGCGCCAGCAGCCAAGCCCCCTTGGGGAACAATGAGCAGTTCTTC. Residues: CASSQAPLGNNEQFF.

This CDR3 is CATSDPGTGRTGELFF. For the CDR3, the DNA is TGTGCCACCAGTGATCCCGGGACAGGGCGCACCGGGGAGCTGTTTTTT. V usage is TRBV24-1 and J usage is TRBJ2-2; 9 nucleotides line up with TRBD1. The CDR3 has 16 residues. Germline values: CDR1 KGHDR, CDR2 SFDVKD. V lost 3 bases to trimming and J lost 4 bases; unmatched junction nucleotides: 5.

This clonotype has more than one count but fewer than ten. The chain's CDR3 is CAVGMGETQYF. The DNA for the CDR3 is TGTGCCGTTGGGATGGGAGAGACCCAGTACTTC. The chain is built from TRBV7-9 and TRBJ2-5; unclear D gene. Looked up from germline, CDR1 is SEHNR and CDR2 is FQNEAQ (reference sequence). The length of the CDR3 is 11 residues. The V and J ends lost 11 bases and 4 bases respectively, with 11 bases between them.

This clonotype has a count of ten or more. This rearrangement joins TRBV20-1 to TRBJ2-3; D is undetermined. Trimming removed 6 bases from V and 0 bases from J, with 10 bases in between. Germline lookup yields CDR1 DFQATT and CDR2 SNEGSKA (reference sequence). This CDR3 is 13 amino acids long. CDR3 in amino acids: CSAPYLSTDTQYF. CDR3 bases: TGCAGTGCACCTTACCTAAGCACAGATACGCAGTATTTT.

The table lists this clonotype with a few counts. The CDR3 region is CSASIGETQYF. In nucleotides, the CDR3 is TGCAGTGCCAGCATCGGGGAGACCCAGTACTTC. This chain connects TRBV20-1 to TRBJ2-5; D is unresolved. This CDR3 is 11 amino acids long. V dropped 6 bases and J dropped 5 bases, with 10 bases sitting between them. Germline CDR1 DFQATT, CDR2 SNEGSKA (reference sequence).

The chain employs TRBV20-1 and TRBJ1-1; D gene uncertain. Trimming shortened V by 6 bases and J by 5 bases, and 10 bases separated the two germline ends. CDR1 and CDR2 from the germline V gene are DFQATT and SNEGSKA (reference sequence). The CDR3 extends over 11 amino acids. The CDR3 here is CSAADRTEAFF. CDR3 nucleotide sequence: TGCAGTGCCGCAGATCGGACTGAAGCTTTCTTT.

This clonotype was counted between two and nine times. The J gene is TRBJ1-1, the V gene TRBV6-5; no reliable D call. The CDR3 is made up of 15 amino acids. Trimming shortened V by 0 bases and J by 3 bases, and 11 bases separated the two germline ends. The germline CDR1 and CDR2 sequences are MNHEY and SVGAGI. CDR3 in amino acids: CASSYSRALHTEAFF. The CDR3 DNA reads as TGTGCCAGCAGTTACTCTCGGGCGCTGCACACTGAAGCTTTCTTT.

The chain employs TRBV18 and TRBJ2-5, with D unresolved. Germline V gives CDR1 KGHSH, CDR2 LQKENI. The germline V and J ends were trimmed by 0 bases and 0 bases, with 8 bases remaining between them. The CDR3 runs to 15 residues. In DNA form, the CDR3 reads TGTGCCAGCTCACCACCGGTCCTAAACCAAGAGACCCAGTACTTC. This gives the protein CASSPPVLNQETQYF.

This rearrangement joins TRBV10-3 to TRBJ1-1; D remains unclear. This CDR3 spans 16 amino acids. Germline V lookup: CDR1 ENHRY, CDR2 SYGVKD. The germline V and J ends were trimmed by 4 bases and 0 bases, with 15 bases remaining between them. CDR3 nucleotides: TGTGCCATCAGTGTTAGGAACCTCGGGATGAACACTGAAGCTTTCTTT. It yields the protein CAISVRNLGMNTEAFF.

The V call is TRBV29-1, the J call TRBJ2-1, with 12 positions matching TRBD1. The CDR3 totals 15 residues. CDR1 SQVTM and CDR2 ANQGSEA come from the germline V gene. V was pared by 4 bases and J by 7 bases, with 8 bases of the junction left unmatched. The CDR3: CSVVRGQGAANEQFF. For the CDR3, the DNA is TGCAGCGTTGTGAGGGGACAGGGGGCTGCAAATGAGCAGTTCTTC.

This rearrangement joins TRBV7-8 to TRBJ1-4; D is uncertain. In germline, CDR1 is SGHVS, CDR2 FQNEAQ. The V gene lost 5 bases and the J gene lost 0 bases, with 13 bases spanning the gap. The CDR3 is 16 amino acids. The CDR3 nucleotides read TGTGCCAGCAGCAGACACCGAATTCCAACTAATGAAAAACTGTTTTTT. This codes for CASSRHRIPTNEKLFF.

This clonotype was observed a few times. The chain joins TRBV18 to TRBJ1-1, with D maybe TRBD1 (5 bases). Trimming removed 1 base from V and 5 bases from J, with 14 bases in between. The CDR3 spans 15 residues. The germline gives CDR1 KGHSH, CDR2 LQKENI. The DNA of the CDR3 is TGTGCCAGCTCACCACAAGGACTGGACATGACTGAAGCTTTCTTT. Its translation is CASSPQGLDMTEAFF.

The V and J genes are TRBV5-1 and TRBJ1-5, with unresolved D. Germline V gives CDR1 SGHRS, CDR2 YFSETQ. CDR3 length equals 13 residues. V was pared by 4 bases and J by 9 bases, with 14 bases between. The DNA for the CDR3 is TGCGCCAGCAGCGACACCGAACGCGGGCCCCAGCATTTT. As protein: CASSDTERGPQHF.

The J gene is TRBJ2-2, the V gene TRBV4-1, with D perhaps TRBD2 (6 bases). This CDR3 spans 14 amino acids. Germline V CDR1 and CDR2: MGHRA, YSYEKL. Trimming left V 8 bases short and J 3 bases short, with 13 bases between. The CDR3 sequence: CASGSWEDTGELFF. CDR3 coding DNA: TGCGCCAGCGGATCTTGGGAGGACACCGGGGAGCTGTTTTTT.

This clonotype was counted only a few times. V usage is TRBV6-6 and J usage is TRBJ1-5, with a possible D match to TRBD1 (6 bases). The CDR3 extends over 14 amino acids. In germline, CDR1 is MNHNY, CDR2 SVGAGI (reference sequence). V was pared by 7 bases and J by 4 bases, with 14 bases between. The CDR3 sequence: CASMERRGNQPQHF. CDR3 nucleotide sequence: TGTGCCAGCATGGAGAGAAGGGGGAATCAGCCCCAGCATTTT.